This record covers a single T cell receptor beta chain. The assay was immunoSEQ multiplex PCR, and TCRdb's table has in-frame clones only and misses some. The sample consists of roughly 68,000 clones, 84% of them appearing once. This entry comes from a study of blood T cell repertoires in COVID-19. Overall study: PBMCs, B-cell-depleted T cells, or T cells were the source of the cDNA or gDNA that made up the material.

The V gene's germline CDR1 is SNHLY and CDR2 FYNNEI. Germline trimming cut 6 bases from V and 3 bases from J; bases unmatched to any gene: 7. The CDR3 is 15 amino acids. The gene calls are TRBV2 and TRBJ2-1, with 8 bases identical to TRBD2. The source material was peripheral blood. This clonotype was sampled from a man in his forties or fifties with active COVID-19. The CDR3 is CASRTGTSNYNEQFF. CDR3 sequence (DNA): TGTGCCAGCAGGACCGGGACTAGTAACTACAATGAGCAGTTCTTC.